Below are 2 T cell receptor beta chains sequenced from a single sample in a study of vaccination and CD4 T cells after COVID-19. For these receptors, no antigen is known. Once obtained from cultured CD4+ T cells, the DNA was sequenced using the Oncomine TCR Beta short-read assay. TCRdb passed the PCR reads through MiXCR, listing each CDR3 protein once. The sample shows around 18,000 distinct CDR3 sequences, 30% to 45% of them seen only once. Treatment reported: approximately 10-day PBMC culture with coronavirus spike peptide pools or control peptides (ViraFEST assay). Material for sequencing was CD4+ T cells from blood, cultured in vitro. These receptors all stem from a human donor who had recovered from COVID-19.

The rearrangement links TRBV10-3 to TRBJ2-7, with D maybe TRBD1 (6 bases). Trimming left V 11 bases short and J 2 bases short, with 10 bases between. The germline CDR1 and CDR2 sequences are ENHRY and SYGVKD. There are 11 residues in the CDR3. The CDR3 sequence is CAAGQPYEQYF. In DNA, the CDR3 is TGTGCCGCAGGACAGCCCTACGAGCAGTACTTC.

This chain joins TRBV2 and TRBJ1-1; D is undetermined. CDR1 and CDR2 (germline): SNHLY, FYNNEI. Trimming took 0 bases from V and 1 from J, leaving 6 bases between them. CDR3 length: 14 amino acids. CDR3 loop: CASSEAQRNTEAFF. The CDR3 DNA follows: TGTGCCAGCAGTGAAGCGCAAAGGAACACTGAAGCTTTCTTT.